This T cell receptor beta chain was recorded in a study of regulatory T cells in long-lasting Graves disease. Study results and caveats: Persistent disease exhibited a predilection for TRBV28, TRBJ1-2 and TRBJ2-5. It was peripheral blood alone, not thyroid tissue, that was studied.

In building TCR beta libraries, iRepertoire HTBI primers were used together with Arm-PCR of CDR3 regions. TCRdb processed the multiplex PCR reads anew with MiXCR; each CDR3 protein has one entry. The data contain approximately 400,000 distinct CDR3 sequences, less than 25% of them singletons. Germline lookup yields CDR1 LNHNV and CDR2 YYDKDF (reference sequence). V was trimmed by 3 bases and J by 4 bases, leaving 17 bases between them. The CDR3 covers 16 residues. This clonotype was counted only a few times. Its antigen remains unidentified. Time point indicated: persistent/refractory GD, antithyroid drugs over 5 years with positive TRAb. PBMC RNA served as the TCR library source.

The sample consisted of peripheral blood mononuclear cells (PBMCs), taken when the disease was refractory, from a patient treated with antithyroid drugs. The origin of this receptor is a female donor with Graves disease. The rearrangement links TRBV15 to TRBJ2-3; D is possibly TRBD1 (6 bases). The CDR3 sequence: CATSSLQGSRADTQYF. The CDR3 DNA follows: TGTGCCACCAGCAGCTTACAGGGTTCAAGGGCAGATACGCAGTATTTT.